This TCR beta chain is from a study of CD8+ T cells in alopecia areata. Study-wide results and limits: Between patients, shared TCR sequences were less clear than in mice. This was possibly due in part to HLA diversity in the patient population.

Sequencing templates came from extracted RNA that was reverse transcribed into cDNA. Profiling relied on immunoSEQ multiplex PCR, and the TCRdb table lists in-frame clones only, not all of them. Of 65,000 to 75,000 clones in the sample, more than 40% were seen once. V lost 1 base, J lost 3 bases, and 23 bases stayed unmatched. CDR3 size: 20 residues. Germline CDR1 reads GTSNPN; CDR2 reads SVGIG (reference sequence). Of note for this clone: Its antigen is unidentified.

The sequenced sample was CD8+ T cells sorted from blood, obtained at week 0. J is TRBJ2-7 and V is TRBV30; 8 nucleotides match TRBD2. The receptor's source is a human donor with alopecia areata. The CDR3 region is CAWSAGKPGTRPSLLYEQYF. The CDR3, as DNA: TGTGCCTGGAGTGCGGGAAAACCCGGGACTAGACCCTCCTTGCTCTACGAGCAGTACTTC.